Sequencing of this T cell receptor (beta chain) was carried out in a study of blood T cell repertoires in COVID-19 (dated by TCRdb to 2018 to 2021). About the full investigation: Collaborator samples came from the United States, Italy and Spain and covered acute and convalescent phases of COVID-19. Nearly every sample came with metadata listing a de-identified subject ID, COVID-19 status, age in years and sex. Subjects who had been exposed to COVID-19, were actively infected with it, or had recovered from it provided the deeply sampled blood TCRbeta repertoires that made up the dataset. A freely available public database, intended as a resource for researchers studying the immune response to SARS-CoV-2, is where the repertoires were released. Where available, HLA class I and class II types were obtained from metadata supplied by the sample provider rather than from assay-based typing. Samples were obtained from the ongoing ImmuneRACE study (first 160 participants) and from roughly 1,300 subjects provided by 6 global collaborators. The material from the prospective study consisted of cDNA or gDNA derived from T cells, B-cell-depleted T cells, or PBMCs. Overall study outcomes, separate from this receptor: The quantity of clinical and demographic metadata differed by source and by participant and was supplied without curation.

The immunoSEQ Assay, a bias-controlled multiplex PCR, was used to amplify TCRbeta CDR3 regions from genomic DNA. The study's own analysis went as follows. The number of nucleated cells in each sample was estimated by amplification of reference gene primers within the assay. Sequence reads were collapsed and filtered to measure the absolute abundance of every unique TCRbeta CDR3 rearrangement. For each sample, productive Simpson clonality was calculated as the square root of Simpson's diversity index across productive rearrangements. TCRdb re-hosts the immuneACCESS table, in-frame sequences only. Its copies lack some clones; in the studies checked, an unresolved V gene accounts for under half of them, and the cause for the rest is not known. Clone size and the V and J calls come from that table; the DNA yielded D and trimming. In this sample the table shows 200,000 or so clones, 88% of which occur a single time. Roughly 3.7% of the sample goes to the ten largest clones.

Participants in the prospective study were aged 18 to 89 years, lived in 24 United States geographic areas, and enrolled through a virtual design. To assign participants to cohorts, the prospective study relied on clinical history that participants themselves reported in a screening survey and a study questionnaire. A participant counted as exposed if, within 2 weeks of entering the study, that participant had been in contact with someone who had a PCR-confirmed or clinician-diagnosed COVID-19 case. Mobile phlebotomists in the prospective study collected whole blood, serum and a nasopharyngeal or oropharyngeal swab from every participant. Participants in the prospective study had the option to provide additional blood draws and questionnaires over a roughly two-month period. Prospective study blood samples were shipped either frozen or at room temperature before DNA extraction. Of note for this clone: The antigen this receptor binds is unknown. The record has no base qualities; no much larger clone is one base away.

The sample taken for sequencing was PBMCs or T cells enriched from blood (not recorded which). This TCR was recovered from a woman in her twenties or thirties who had been exposed to COVID-19.

Here the CDR3 is given as CASGSTSGRGWGTDTQYF. The nucleotides are TGTGCTAGTGGTTCGACTAGCGGGAGAGGATGGGGCACAGATACGCAGTATTTT. The V and J genes are TRBV12-5 and TRBJ2-3; TRBD2 lines up with 12 middle nucleotides. According to the germline V gene, CDR1 reads LGHNT and CDR2 reads FRNRAP. The CDR3 numbers 18 residues from cysteine through phenylalanine. The read is trimmed to its CDR3 DNA, 54 bases read in frame from base 1. Trimming removed 4 bases from V and 1 base from J; the gene matches leave 9 bases unexplained. Reference TRBV12-5 and TRBJ2-3 proteins supply the regions before and after the CDR3; the full variable domain is: DARVTQTPRHKVTEMGQEVTMRCQPILGHNTVFWYRQTMMQGLELLAYFRNRAPLDDSGMPKDRFSAEMPDATLATLKIQPSEPRDSAVYFCASGSTSGRGWGTDTQYFGPGTRLTVL.